Detailed here is one T cell receptor beta chain. This clonotype showed up just a few times. The target of this receptor is not known. No clone much larger than this one lies a single base away; base qualities are absent. These data originate in a study of human T cells and chemical hapten exposure listed by TCRdb under 2021. Notes on the research overall: For sensitization, 2% DPC in acetone was applied to a 2 cm by 2 cm area of upper inner arm skin. Patch tests used Finn chambers with 0.01% DPC on the upper back, scored after 6 days by International Contact Dermatitis Research Group standards. Blood samples were taken from patients before sensitization (week 0) and at 2, 6 and about 24 weeks after DPC sensitization. Peripheral blood TCR repertoire changes were tracked in vivo in alopecia patients during primary and secondary sensitization to the hapten diphenylcyclopropenone (DPC). Throughout the approximately 24-week study period, patients were also given weekly therapeutic DPC doses on the scalp. Libraries were combined into a pool for sequencing, and differences in TCR yield between samples came mainly from small differences in library volumes within the pool. Twenty-nine alopecia patients provided blood for TCR sequencing at one to four time points (pre-sensitization, 2, 6 and 24 weeks). Alopecia areata with under or over 50% scalp involvement, alopecia totalis and alopecia universalis were represented in the patient cohort, which was mostly female. Points the paper makes about the study in general: Repeated subsampling changed both the strength of the expansion versus patch-test correlation and the threshold at which the correlation became significant. Patch test score was positively correlated with the number of PT1 expanded TCRs, with significance at thresholds 8, 16 and 32 but not at 4. Compared with pre-sensitization or healthy control sets, expanded TCRs formed significantly more large CDR3 similarity clusters, which is consistent with antigen-driven responses. Alopecia, a presumed autoimmune disease, was present in all patients, so the immune response of the patients might differ from that of healthy individuals. The number of TCRs above 1 in 1000 frequency did not change with DPC sensitization; there was no evidence of global repertoire structure alterations.

The time point tag for this specimen amounts to: pre-sensitization, week 0. Sample treatment or condition, as interpreted from the label and publication: therapeutic diphenylcyclopropenone sensitization with weekly scalp DPC. At each patch-test visit, blood was drawn before the patch test was applied. Patients were considered eligible if aged 18 to 70, diagnosed with alopecia and deemed suitable for DPC therapy, and patients were excluded if pregnant. Total RNA was extracted from unfractionated whole blood collected in Tempus Blood RNA tubes. Preparation of the library involved RACE. Data came from a NextSeq 500. During library preparation, unique molecular identifiers were attached to individual cDNA molecules so that TCRs could be counted in a quantitative, reproducible way. For every blood RNA sample, sequencing covered both the TCR alpha and TCR beta chains. Turning to the authors' computational methods: Samples had a median of around 92,000 TCRs, with a range from 23,224 to 690,600. V, J and CDR3 annotation of the TCR reads was carried out using the Decombinator software suite. For PS versus PT1 abundance plots, all samples were subsampled to the same number of TCRs (28,000). TCRs were defined as expanded if absent before sensitization and observed at least eight times at the 2-week time point. Using fastp trimming at Q25 and MiXCR clonotype assembly, TCRdb reanalyzed the public sequencing data and kept in-frame beta chains. All rows with the same CDR3 protein become a single entry with the most common DNA and genes. The V and J calls were not made by the authors but by TCRdb's processing. The sample table contains about 80,000 distinct CDR3 sequences; only one count was recorded for 14% of them. Together, the top ten hold approximately 4.5% of the sample.

Counted from cysteine to phenylalanine, this CDR3 has 17 amino acids. Of the read, only the CDR3 DNA is kept; its 51 bases are in frame from base 1. From the germline V gene, CDR1 is SGHVS and CDR2 is FQNEAQ. For this chain, trimming is 1 base at the V end and 0 bases at the J end, and the number of junction bases without a gene match is 4. The origin of this receptor is a woman between 45 and 65 years old with alopecia areata. Some clones in this sample may be carry-over from other donors' samples. The rearrangement combines TRBV7-8 with TRBJ2-1; 9 central bases correspond to TRBD1. Sequenced material: whole blood, taken in connection with sensitization to the hapten diphenylcyclopropenone (DPC). The CDR3 has the sequence CASSLGGTGSSYNEQFF. In nucleotide form, the sequence is TGTGCCAGCAGCTTAGGTGGGACAGGGAGCTCCTACAATGAGCAGTTCTTC.